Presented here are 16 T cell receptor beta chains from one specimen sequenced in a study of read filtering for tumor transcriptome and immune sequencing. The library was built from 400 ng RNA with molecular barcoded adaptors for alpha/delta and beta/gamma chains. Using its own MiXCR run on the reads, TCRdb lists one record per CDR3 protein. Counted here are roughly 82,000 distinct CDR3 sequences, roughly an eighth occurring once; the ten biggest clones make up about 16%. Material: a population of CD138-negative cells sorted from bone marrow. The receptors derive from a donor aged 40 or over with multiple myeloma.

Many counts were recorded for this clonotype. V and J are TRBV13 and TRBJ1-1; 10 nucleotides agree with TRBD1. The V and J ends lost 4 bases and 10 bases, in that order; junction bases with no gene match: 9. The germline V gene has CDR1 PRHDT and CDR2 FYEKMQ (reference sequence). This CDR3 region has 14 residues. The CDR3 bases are TGTGCCAGCAGCTCTTGGCGGGGACAGGGGATAGCTTTCTTT. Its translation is CASSSWRGQGIAFF.

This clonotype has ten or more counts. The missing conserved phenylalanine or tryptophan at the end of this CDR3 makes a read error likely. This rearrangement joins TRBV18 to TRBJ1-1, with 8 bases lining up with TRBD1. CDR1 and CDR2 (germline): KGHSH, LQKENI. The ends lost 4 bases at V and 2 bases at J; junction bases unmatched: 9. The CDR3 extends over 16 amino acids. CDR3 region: CASSRSEDRANTEAFL. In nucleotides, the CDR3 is TGTGCCAGCTCACGGTCAGAGGACAGGGCCAACACTGAAGCTTTCCTT.

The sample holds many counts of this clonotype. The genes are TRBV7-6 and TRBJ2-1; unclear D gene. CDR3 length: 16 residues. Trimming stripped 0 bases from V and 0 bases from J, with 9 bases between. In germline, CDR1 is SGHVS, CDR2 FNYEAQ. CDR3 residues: CASSLAALSSYNEQFF. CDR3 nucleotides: TGTGCCAGCAGCTTAGCGGCTCTCAGCTCCTACAATGAGCAGTTCTTC. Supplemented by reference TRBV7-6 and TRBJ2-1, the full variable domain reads GAGVSQSPRYKVTKRGQDVALRCDPISGHVSLYWYRQALGQGPEFLTYFNYEAQQDKSGLPNDRFSAERPEGSISTLTIQRTEQRDSAMYRCASSLAALSSYNEQFFGPGTRLTVL.

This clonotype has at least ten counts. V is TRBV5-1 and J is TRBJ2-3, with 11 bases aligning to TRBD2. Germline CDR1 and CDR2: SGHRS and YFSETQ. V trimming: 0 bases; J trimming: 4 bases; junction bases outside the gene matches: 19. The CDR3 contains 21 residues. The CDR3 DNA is TGCGCCAGCAGCTTGGCCGGTGACAGGCAGAATCTAGCGGGAGGTCCAGATACGCAGTATTTT. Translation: CASSLAGDRQNLAGGPDTQYF.

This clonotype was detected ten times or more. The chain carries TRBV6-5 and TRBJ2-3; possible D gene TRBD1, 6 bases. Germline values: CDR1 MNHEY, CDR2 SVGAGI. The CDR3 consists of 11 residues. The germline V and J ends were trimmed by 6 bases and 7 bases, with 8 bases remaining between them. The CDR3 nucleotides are TGTGCCAGCAGACAGGGACATACGCAGTATTTT. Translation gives CASRQGHTQYF.

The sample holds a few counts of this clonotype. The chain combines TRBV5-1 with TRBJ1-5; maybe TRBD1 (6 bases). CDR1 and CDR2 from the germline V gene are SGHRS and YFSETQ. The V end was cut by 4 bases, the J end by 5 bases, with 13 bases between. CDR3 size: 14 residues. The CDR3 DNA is TGCGCCAGCAGCCTTGGGGGCCCAGATCAGCCCCAGCATTTT. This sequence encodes CASSLGGPDQPQHF.

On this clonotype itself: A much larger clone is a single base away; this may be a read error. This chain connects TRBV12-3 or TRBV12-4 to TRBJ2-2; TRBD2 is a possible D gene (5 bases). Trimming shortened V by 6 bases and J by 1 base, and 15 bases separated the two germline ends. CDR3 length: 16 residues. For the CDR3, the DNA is TGTGCCAGCAGGCCCTTGACGGGATGGAACACCGGGGAGCTGTTTTTT. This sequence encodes CASRPLTGWNTGELFF.

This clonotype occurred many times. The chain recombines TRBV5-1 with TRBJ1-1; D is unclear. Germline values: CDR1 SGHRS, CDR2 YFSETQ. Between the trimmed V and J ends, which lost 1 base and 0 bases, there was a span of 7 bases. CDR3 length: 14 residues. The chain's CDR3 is CASSLSGMNTEAFF. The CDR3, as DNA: TGCGCCAGCAGCTTGTCGGGAATGAACACTGAAGCTTTCTTT.

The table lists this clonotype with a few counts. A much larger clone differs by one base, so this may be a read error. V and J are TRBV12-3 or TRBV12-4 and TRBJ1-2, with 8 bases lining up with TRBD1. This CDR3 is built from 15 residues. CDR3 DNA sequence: TGTGCCAGCAGTTTACAGGCAGGGGGCTACTATGGCTACGCCTTC. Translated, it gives CASSLQAGGYYGYAF.

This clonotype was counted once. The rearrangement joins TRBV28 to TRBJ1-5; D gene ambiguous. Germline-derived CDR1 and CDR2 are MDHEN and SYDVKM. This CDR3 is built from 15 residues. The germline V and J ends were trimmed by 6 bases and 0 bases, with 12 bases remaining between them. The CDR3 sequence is CASSPGGNSNQPQHF. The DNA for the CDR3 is TGTGCCAGCAGCCCAGGAGGAAATAGCAATCAGCCCCAGCATTTT.

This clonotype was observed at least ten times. The DNA of the CDR3 is TGCAGCACAGGGGTCGGAGACCGGCAGTTCTTC. Translation gives CSTGVGDRQFF. The V call is TRBV29-1, the J call TRBJ2-1; 7 bases map to TRBD1. The length of the CDR3 is 11 residues. The J segment lost 12 bases and the V segment lost 8 bases, leaving 10 bases of the junction unmatched. Germline CDR1 is SQVTM and CDR2 is ANQGSEA.

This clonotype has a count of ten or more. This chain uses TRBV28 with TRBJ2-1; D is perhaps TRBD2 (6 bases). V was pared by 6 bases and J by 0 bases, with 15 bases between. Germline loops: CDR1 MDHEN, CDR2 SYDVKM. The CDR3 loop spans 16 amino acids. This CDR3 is CASRLPGLSSYNEQFF. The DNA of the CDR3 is TGTGCCAGCAGGCTCCCGGGACTCAGCTCCTACAATGAGCAGTTCTTC.

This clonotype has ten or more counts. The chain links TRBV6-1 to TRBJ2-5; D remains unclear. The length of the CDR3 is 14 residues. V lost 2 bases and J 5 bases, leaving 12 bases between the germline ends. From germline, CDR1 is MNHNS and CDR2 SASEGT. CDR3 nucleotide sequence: TGTGCCAGCAGTGAATTAGGACCGATGGAGACCCAGTACTTC. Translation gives CASSELGPMETQYF.

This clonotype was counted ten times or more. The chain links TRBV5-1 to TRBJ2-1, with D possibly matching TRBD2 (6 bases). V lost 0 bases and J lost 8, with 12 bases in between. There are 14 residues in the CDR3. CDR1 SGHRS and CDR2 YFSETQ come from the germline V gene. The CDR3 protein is CASSLARGWDEQFF. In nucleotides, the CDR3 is TGCGCCAGCAGCTTGGCACGGGGGTGGGATGAGCAGTTCTTC. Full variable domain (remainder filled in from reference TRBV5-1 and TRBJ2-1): KAGVTQTPRYLIKTRGQQVTLSCSPISGHRSVSWYQQTPGQGLQFLFEYFSETQRNKGNFPGRFSGRQFSNSRSEMNVSTLELGDSALYLCASSLARGWDEQFFGPGTRLTVL.

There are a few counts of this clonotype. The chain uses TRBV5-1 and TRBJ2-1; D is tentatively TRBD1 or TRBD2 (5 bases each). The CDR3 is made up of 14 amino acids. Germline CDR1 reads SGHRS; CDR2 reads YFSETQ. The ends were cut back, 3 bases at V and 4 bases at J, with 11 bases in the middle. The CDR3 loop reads CASSSGTVYNEQFF. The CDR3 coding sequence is TGCGCCAGCAGCTCCGGGACGGTATACAATGAGCAGTTCTTC.

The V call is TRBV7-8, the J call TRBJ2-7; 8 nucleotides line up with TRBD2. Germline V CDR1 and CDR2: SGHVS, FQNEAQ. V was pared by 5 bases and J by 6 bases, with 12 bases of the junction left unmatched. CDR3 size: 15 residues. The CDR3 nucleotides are TGTGCCAGCAGCCCCGCGGGGGGAGCTACAGGCGAGCAGTACTTC. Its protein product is CASSPAGGATGEQYF.